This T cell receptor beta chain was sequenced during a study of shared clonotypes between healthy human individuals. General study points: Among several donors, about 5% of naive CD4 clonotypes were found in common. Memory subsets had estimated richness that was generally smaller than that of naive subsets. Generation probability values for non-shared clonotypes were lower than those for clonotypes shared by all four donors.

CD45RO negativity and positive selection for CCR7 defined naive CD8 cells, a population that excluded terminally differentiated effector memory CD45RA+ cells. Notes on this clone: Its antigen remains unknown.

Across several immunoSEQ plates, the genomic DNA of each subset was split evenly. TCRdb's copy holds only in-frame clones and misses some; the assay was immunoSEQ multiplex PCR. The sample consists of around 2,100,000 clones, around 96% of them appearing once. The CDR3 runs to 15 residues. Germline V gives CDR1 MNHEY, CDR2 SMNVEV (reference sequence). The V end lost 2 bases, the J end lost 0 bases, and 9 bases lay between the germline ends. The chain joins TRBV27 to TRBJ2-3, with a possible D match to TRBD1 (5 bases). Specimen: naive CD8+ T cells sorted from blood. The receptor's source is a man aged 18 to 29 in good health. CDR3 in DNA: TGTGCCAGCAGTTTAGCAGGGCCGAGCACAGATACGCAGTATTTT. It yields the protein CASSLAGPSTDTQYF.